These 32 T cell receptor beta chains were all obtained from the same sample, sequenced in a study of patients and donors after allogeneic stem cell transplantation. TCRdb ran MiXCR on the RT-PCR reads and lists one entry per CDR3 protein. The top ten clones hold around 35% of a sample with more than 150,000 distinct CDR3 sequences, 41% of them seen once. The source material was blood, either unsorted or a sorted T cell fraction (not recorded which). All receptors come from a human donor who was either an allogeneic HSCT recipient or a stem cell or donor lymphocyte infusion donor (not recorded which). It is not recorded whose cells these are; they may come from a transplant donor.

The V gene is TRBV20-1, the J gene TRBJ1-5; D gene uncertain. V dropped 0 bases and J dropped 12 bases, with 9 bases sitting between them. The length of the CDR3 is 11 residues. The germline gives CDR1 DFQATT, CDR2 SNEGSKA (reference sequence). DNA of the CDR3: TGCAGTGCTAGAGATCGGGAGGTCCAGCATTTT. Amino acids: CSARDREVQHF.

This clonotype was seen more than once but under ten times. The chain links TRBV28 to TRBJ1-2; D unclear. The length of the CDR3 is 15 residues. V was trimmed by 6 bases and J by 6 bases, leaving 20 bases between them. Germline assignment: CDR1 MDHEN and CDR2 SYDVKM. The CDR3 sequence is CASRHPSTMAHGYTF. The CDR3 nucleotides read TGTGCCAGCAGACACCCCTCAACCATGGCCCATGGCTACACCTTC.

This clonotype has a handful of counts. The chain carries TRBV29-1 and TRBJ2-2; D may be TRBD2 (5 bases). CDR1 and CDR2 from the germline V gene are SQVTM and ANQGSEA. V was clipped by 5 bases and J by 5 bases, with 9 bases between them. The CDR3 is 12 amino acids. The CDR3 nucleotides read TGCAGCGTTAGAGGCGGGACCGGGGAGCTGTTTTTT. Translating gives CSVRGGTGELFF.

J is TRBJ2-3 and V is TRBV6-4; 10 nucleotides match TRBD2. With 5 bases clipped from V and 4 bases from J, the junction kept 6 bases outside the gene matches. The CDR3 spans 15 residues. Germline assignment: CDR1 MRHNA and CDR2 SNTAGT. In nucleotides, the CDR3 is TGTGCCAGCAGTCTAAGCGGGAGGGCCGCAGATACGCAGTATTTT. It yields the protein CASSLSGRAADTQYF.

This clonotype was counted between two and nine times. The chain carries TRBV7-9 and TRBJ1-3; D unclear. CDR1 is SEHNR, CDR2 FQNEAQ, per germline (reference sequence). The CDR3 length is 17 residues. The germline V and J ends were trimmed by 1 base and 3 bases, with 16 bases remaining between them. CDR3 protein: CASSLGPGGLSGNTIYF. Written as DNA, the CDR3 is TGTGCCAGCAGCTTAGGACCTGGTGGGCTGAGTGGAAACACCATATATTTT.

This clonotype has just a few counts. The chain carries TRBV12-3 or TRBV12-4 and TRBJ1-2; D possibly corresponds to TRBD1 (6 bases). CDR3 length: 12 residues. V was shortened by 8 bases and J by 6 bases, with 13 bases between the two germline ends. CDR3 protein: CASSQGGNGYTF. CDR3 nucleotides: TGTGCCAGCTCCCAAGGGGGGAATGGCTACACCTTC.

This chain connects TRBV7-3 to TRBJ2-3, with 12 bases that match TRBD2. Germline-derived CDR1 and CDR2 are SGHTA and FQGTGA. Trimming removed 5 bases from V and 3 bases from J; junction bases left unmatched: 9. This CDR3 is built from 17 residues. The CDR3 sequence is CASSKTSSGRGTDTQYF. The CDR3 DNA sequence: TGTGCCAGCAGCAAAACCTCTAGCGGGAGGGGGACAGATACGCAGTATTTT.

The chain couples TRBV5-1 to TRBJ2-1, with D hard to call. The CDR3 has 15 amino acids. Looked up from germline, CDR1 is SGHRS and CDR2 is YFSETQ. The V and J ends lost 0 bases and 4 bases respectively, with 11 bases between them. CDR3 protein: CASSLADFPYNEQFF. The CDR3 nucleotides are TGCGCCAGCAGCTTGGCCGACTTCCCTTACAATGAGCAGTTCTTC.

The rearrangement links TRBV6-1 to TRBJ2-6; tentative D call: TRBD1 (6 bases). V lost 5 bases, J lost 0 bases, and 14 bases lay in between. The CDR3 has 17 residues. Germline V lookup: CDR1 MNHNS, CDR2 SASEGT. DNA for the CDR3: TGTGCCAGCAGTCCAGGGGCCCACAACTCTGGGGCCAACGTCCTGACTTTC. Residues: CASSPGAHNSGANVLTF.

CDR3 nucleotides: TGTGCCAGCAGCAAAGCCCCCACTATTAACACCGGGGAGCTGTTTTTT. The encoded protein is CASSKAPTINTGELFF. The V call is TRBV4-2, the J call TRBJ2-2; D gene uncertain. V was pared by 5 bases and J by 2 bases, with 15 bases between. Per the germline V gene, CDR1 is LGHNA and CDR2 is YNFKEQ. The CDR3 has 16 residues.

The chain uses TRBV6-2 or TRBV6-3 and TRBJ1-1; D not resolved. Germline V CDR1 and CDR2: MNHEY, SVGEGT. The V end was cut by 5 bases, the J end by 6 bases, with 19 bases between. The CDR3 length is 15 residues. Here the CDR3 DNA reads TGTGCCAGCAGTCCCCACGGGAGTCCCTCTCCTGAAGCTTTCTTT. Its protein product is CASSPHGSPSPEAFF.

J is TRBJ2-2 and V is TRBV15; tentative D call: TRBD1 (6 bases). V lost 3 bases and J lost 5, with 13 bases in between. Germline CDR1 reads LNHNV; CDR2 reads YYDKDF (reference sequence). The CDR3 loop spans 15 amino acids. CDR3: CATSSKLQGTGELFF. As DNA, the CDR3 is TGTGCCACCAGCAGCAAACTTCAGGGGACCGGGGAGCTGTTTTTT.

This clonotype was picked up a small number of times. The chain combines TRBV9 with TRBJ2-2, with TRBD2 as a possible D gene (5 bases). The CDR3 contains 12 residues. V was trimmed by 8 bases and J by 3 bases, leaving 8 bases between them. CDR1 and CDR2 (germline): SGDLS, YYNGEE. The CDR3 loop reads CARAEHTGELFF. For the CDR3, the DNA is TGTGCCAGAGCGGAACACACCGGGGAGCTGTTTTTT.

As for this clonotype: Because it lacks the conserved phenylalanine or tryptophan at the end, this CDR3 is likely a read error. No DNA is shown, since the ends of the CDR3 on it are uncertain; the CDR3 is the one TCRdb lists. The V call is TRBV20-1, the J call TRBJ2-7. From its first to its last residue, the CDR3 has 8 amino acids. Germline CDR1 is DFQATT and CDR2 is SNEGSKA (reference sequence). The CDR3 reads CSPNSSRL.

In this sample, this clonotype turned up once. The chain recombines TRBV5-1 with TRBJ2-1; 9 positions agree with TRBD2. CDR1 SGHRS and CDR2 YFSETQ come from the germline V gene. The CDR3 length is 19 residues. V shed 0 bases, J shed 7 bases, and the junction held 17 bases outside the gene matches. CDR3 nucleotides: TGCGCCAGCAGCTTGGGGCGGCGTCCTGCGGGAGGGGATTTTAATGAGCAGTTCTTC. Protein sequence: CASSLGRRPAGGDFNEQFF.

J is TRBJ1-4 and V is TRBV15; no reliable D call. Germline CDR1 LNHNV, CDR2 YYDKDF (reference sequence). CDR3 length equals 16 residues. Trimming took off 1 base at V and 4 bases at J, with 13 bases between the two ends. This CDR3 reads CATSRGFIRRNEKLFF. The CDR3 DNA sequence: TGTGCCACCAGCAGAGGGTTCATACGGCGTAATGAAAAACTGTTTTTT.

The chain joins TRBV4-3 to TRBJ1-1, with D uncertain. The CDR3 covers 13 residues. Germline loops: CDR1 LGHNA, CDR2 YSLEER. V was clipped by 1 base and J by 5 bases, with 8 bases between them. CDR3 sequence (DNA): TGCGCCAGCAGCCAAGGTCGGACTACTGAAGCTTTCTTT. This sequence encodes CASSQGRTTEAFF.

The chain links TRBV12-3 or TRBV12-4 to TRBJ2-7; D unresolved. This CDR3 is built from 13 residues. The V end lost 6 bases, the J end lost 1 base, and 10 bases lay between the germline ends. This CDR3 is CASSPIGSYEQYF. CDR3 nucleotides: TGTGCCAGCAGCCCTATTGGGTCCTACGAGCAGTACTTC.

The chain uses TRBV7-8 and TRBJ1-6; D is possibly TRBD1 (5 bases). The CDR3 length is 14 residues. Trimming pared 5 bases from V and 5 bases from J, leaving 10 bases between. Germline-derived CDR1 and CDR2 are SGHVS and FQNEAQ. The CDR3 here is CASSQGANNSPLHF. The DNA for the CDR3 is TGTGCCAGCAGCCAAGGGGCTAATAATTCACCCCTCCACTTT. Drawing the rest from reference TRBV7-8 and TRBJ1-6, the complete variable domain is GAGVSQSPRYKVAKRGQDVALRCDPISGHVSLFWYQQALGQGPEFLTYFQNEAQLDKSGLPSDRFFAERPEGSVSTLKIQRTQQEDSAVYLCASSQGANNSPLHFGNGTRLTVT.

The chain uses TRBV20-1 and TRBJ2-3; 11 bases line up with TRBD2. The CDR3 runs to 15 residues. V gave up 5 bases and J gave up 2 bases; unmatched junction bases: 6. CDR1 is DFQATT and CDR2 is SNEGSKA in the germline V gene (reference sequence). CDR3 region: CSALKTSGNTDTQYF. The CDR3 nucleotides read TGCAGTGCTCTAAAGACTAGCGGGAACACAGATACGCAGTATTTT.

The rearrangement uses TRBV20-1 and TRBJ2-1; 8 bases fit TRBD1. CDR1 and CDR2 (germline): DFQATT, SNEGSKA (reference sequence). The CDR3 contains 17 residues. After removal of 6 bases from V and 7 bases from J, the junction contained 20 bases not matched to a gene. The CDR3 region is CSASGTGSTLPGNEQFF. The CDR3, as DNA: TGCAGTGCCTCCGGGACAGGCAGTACCCTCCCTGGGAATGAGCAGTTCTTC.

The chain is built from TRBV20-1 and TRBJ2-3; 12 bases agree with TRBD2. The germline gives CDR1 DFQATT, CDR2 SNEGSKA (reference sequence). The V segment lost 1 base and the J segment 2 bases; nucleotides outside the gene matches: 13. The CDR3 extends over 19 amino acids. In DNA, the CDR3 is TGCAGTGCTAGAGGACTTCTAGCGGGAGGGTCACCTCCCACAGATACGCAGTATTTT. It translates to CSARGLLAGGSPPTDTQYF.

Here the CDR3 DNA reads TGTGCCACCAAAGAGGGGGCAAATCTTGACACTGAAGCTTTCTTT. Translated, it gives CATKEGANLDTEAFF. The V gene is TRBV15, the J gene TRBJ1-1; 7 positions agree with TRBD1. This CDR3 comprises 15 residues. Trimming cost V 7 bases and J 3 bases; bases outside gene matches: 11. Germline lookup yields CDR1 LNHNV and CDR2 YYDKDF (reference sequence).

This chain joins TRBV2 and TRBJ2-5; 8 bases map to TRBD2. Germline CDR1 SNHLY, CDR2 FYNNEI. The length of the CDR3 is 20 residues. After removal of 9 bases from V and 5 bases from J, the junction contained 29 bases not matched to a gene. The CDR3 nucleotides are TGTGCCAGAAGCCCGAACCCCCTCGGGGAGCGGGAGATGACATTGGAGACCCAGTACTTC. It codes for CARSPNPLGEREMTLETQYF.

This clonotype was found a few times. The chain joins TRBV6-5 to TRBJ1-1; D may be TRBD1 (6 bases). The ends were cut back, 2 bases at V and 3 bases at J, with 16 bases in the middle. The length of the CDR3 is 16 residues. Germline CDR1 MNHEY, CDR2 SVGAGI. The CDR3 sequence is CASSYRRGARDTEAFF. CDR3 in DNA: TGTGCCAGCAGTTACCGGAGGGGGGCGCGGGACACTGAAGCTTTCTTT.

The gene calls are TRBV6-5 and TRBJ2-7, with unresolved D. Germline-derived CDR1 and CDR2 are MNHEY and SVGAGI. V gave up 6 bases and J gave up 4 bases, with 13 bases separating them. The CDR3 spans 13 residues. The CDR3 DNA is TGTGCCAGCAGACCCGGGTCCACTTACGAGCAGTACTTC. Protein: CASRPGSTYEQYF.

This clonotype was counted a few times. CDR3 sequence reads: CASSTLDGQPQHF. The CDR3 coding sequence is TGTGCCAGCAGCACCCTGGATGGCCAGCCCCAGCATTTT. The rearrangement uses TRBV7-6 and TRBJ1-5; D unclear. Between the trimmed V and J ends, which lost 5 bases and 7 bases, there was a span of 12 bases. Germline V CDR1 and CDR2: SGHVS, FNYEAQ. The CDR3 has 13 residues.

The chain recombines TRBV6-5 with TRBJ1-3; D gene unclear. The V gene's germline CDR1 is MNHEY and CDR2 SVGAGI. The CDR3 contains 16 residues. Trimming cost V 0 bases and J 0 bases, with 9 bases left between them. The CDR3 sequence is CASSYSRMSSGNTIYF. The CDR3 DNA sequence: TGTGCCAGCAGTTACTCGCGAATGAGCTCTGGAAACACCATATATTTT.

This clonotype has a handful of counts. This chain joins TRBV20-1 and TRBJ1-1, with TRBD1 matching over 7 bases. This CDR3 region has 12 residues. In germline, CDR1 is DFQATT, CDR2 SNEGSKA (reference sequence). V trimming: 3 bases; J trimming: 7 bases; junction bases outside the gene matches: 5. CDR3 DNA sequence: TGCAGTGCTAGGATGACAGGGATTGAAGCTTTCTTT. It is translated as CSARMTGIEAFF.

This clonotype was detected a few times. This chain connects TRBV7-9 to TRBJ2-5; D gene ambiguous. CDR3 length: 14 residues. With 6 bases removed from V and 5 bases from J, the gap between germline ends came to 16 bases. Germline CDR1 SEHNR, CDR2 FQNEAQ (reference sequence). CDR3 nucleotides: TGTGCCAGCAGTGGCGGTTCGGAGTTGGAGACCCAGTACTTC. Translation gives CASSGGSELETQYF.

In this sample, this clonotype turned up a few times. V and J are TRBV18 and TRBJ1-1; no firm D call. Germline V CDR1 and CDR2: KGHSH, LQKENI. The CDR3 has 14 amino acids. Trimming removed 1 base at V and 3 bases at J, with 9 bases between. CDR3 nucleotides: TGTGCCAGCTCACCACAGGGTGTGGACACTGAAGCTTTCTTT. Protein product: CASSPQGVDTEAFF.

This clonotype was picked up a small number of times. CDR3: CASSLQFLGPWQPQHF. The CDR3 DNA reads as TGTGCCAGCAGCTTACAATTCCTAGGGCCATGGCAGCCCCAGCATTTT. The rearrangement links TRBV5-5 to TRBJ1-5; D is ambiguous. CDR3 length: 16 amino acids. Trimming stripped 2 bases from V and 7 bases from J, with 19 bases between. The germline V gene encodes CDR1 SGHKS and CDR2 YYEKEE (reference sequence).